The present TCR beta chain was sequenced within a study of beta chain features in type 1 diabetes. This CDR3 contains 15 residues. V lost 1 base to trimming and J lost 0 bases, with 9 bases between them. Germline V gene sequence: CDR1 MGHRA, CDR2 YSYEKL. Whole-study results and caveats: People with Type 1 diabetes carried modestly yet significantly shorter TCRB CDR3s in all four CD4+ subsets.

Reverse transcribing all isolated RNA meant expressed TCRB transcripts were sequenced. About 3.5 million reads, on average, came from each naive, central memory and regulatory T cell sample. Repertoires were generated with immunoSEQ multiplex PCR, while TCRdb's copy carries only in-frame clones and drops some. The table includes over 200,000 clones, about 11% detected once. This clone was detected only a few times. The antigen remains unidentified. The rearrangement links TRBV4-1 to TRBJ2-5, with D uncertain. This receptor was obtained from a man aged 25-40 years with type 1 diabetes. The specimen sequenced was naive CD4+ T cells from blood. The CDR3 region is CASSQGSAHQETQYF. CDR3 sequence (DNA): TGCGCCAGCAGCCAAGGATCAGCGCACCAAGAGACCCAGTACTTC.